Listed below are T cell receptor beta chains from one sample, sequenced in a study of T-cell reconstitution after alpha-beta-depleted transplantation in children. TCRdb passed the PCR reads through MiXCR, listing each CDR3 protein once. This sample has 250,000 to 300,000 distinct CDR3 sequences, with roughly 7.8% found just once. The sample in question was peripheral blood, obtained 360 days after TCRalphabeta/CD19-depleted stem cell transplant. The receptors were gathered from a female patient under 10 years old who had a stem cell transplant for Fanconi anemia, so the T cells may come from the graft donor. CDR3s include the opening cysteine and the closing phenylalanine or tryptophan. The D gene is left open where the match is weak. Expanded clones are given a class, and other clones once, few, many or no size at all.

D gene,V gene,clone size,J gene,CDR3 length,CDR3 DNA,CDR3 protein
TRBD1,TRBV12-3/TRBV12-4,few,TRBJ1-2,15,TGTGCCAGCAGTTTGTCGGGGACAGGGGCGATCGGCTACACCTTC,CASSLSGTGAIGYTF
TRBD2,TRBV20-1,many,TRBJ2-7,17,TGCAGTGCTAGAGACGCCTCAACTAGCGGGTTCACCTACGAGCAGTACTTC,CSARDASTSGFTYEQYF
TRBD2,TRBV7-2,.,TRBJ2-5,17,TGTGCCAGCAGCTTAGTGACTAGCGGGGGGGCCGAAGAGACCCAGTACTTC,CASSLVTSGGAEETQYF
.,TRBV20-1,many,TRBJ1-2,15,TGCAGTGCTAGAGATTATTCAGAAGCTAACTATGGCTACACCTTC,CSARDYSEANYGYTF
.,TRBV28,.,TRBJ2-1,13,TGTGCCAGCAGTTTAAGCACGGGACACATATCCGCCTTC,CASSLSTGHISAF
.,TRBV7-6,many,TRBJ2-2,14,TGTGCCAGCAGCTATCTAGGGGTCACCGGGGAGCTGTTTTTT,CASSYLGVTGELFF
TRBD2,TRBV12-3/TRBV12-4,many,TRBJ2-3,16,TGTGCCAGCAGTTTATTACTAGCGGGAGCAAGAGATACGCAGTATTTT,CASSLLLAGARDTQYF
.,TRBV7-2,many,TRBJ2-1,15,TGTGCCAGCAGCCCCGGTCGCTCTCCCACTAATGAGCAGTTCTTC,CASSPGRSPTNEQFF
.,TRBV5-1,many,TRBJ2-1,12,TGCGCCAGCAGCTCGGACACAAATGAGCAGTTCTTC,CASSSDTNEQFF
TRBD1,TRBV7-9,few,TRBJ1-1,17,TGTGCCAGCAGCTCCTCATTACAGGGGATGATAAACACTGAAGCTTTCTTT,CASSSSLQGMINTEAFF
.,TRBV6-1,.,TRBJ2-2,13,TGTGCCAGCCGTACCCGGAGGACCGGGGAGCTGTTTTTT,CASRTRRTGELFF
.,TRBV7-9,few,TRBJ2-3,15,TGTGCCAGCAGCCCGCTCAACTCCGGCGCAGATACGCAGTATTTT,CASSPLNSGADTQYF
.,TRBV3-1,.,TRBJ1-2,18,TGTGCCAGCAGCCAAGAGACTGTTCCACGGCCCTTTAACTATGGCTACACCTTC,CASSQETVPRPFNYGYTF
TRBD1,TRBV4-2,many,TRBJ2-1,15,TGTGCCAGCAGCCAAGAGGGGACAGGGAGTAATGAGCAGTTCTTC,CASSQEGTGSNEQFF
.,TRBV9,few,TRBJ2-5,16,TGTGCCAGCAGCGTAGTATCTTTCGGGGGGCTGGAGACCCAGTACTTC,CASSVVSFGGLETQYF
.,TRBV9,.,TRBJ2-1,16,TGTGCCAGCAGCGACTTGACAGGAGGAGCGTTTAATGAGCAGTTCTTC,CASSDLTGGAFNEQFF
.,TRBV7-9,many,TRBJ2-5,16,TGTGCCAGCAGCGGTACCACAGGGGGGGTTCAAGAGACCCAGTACTTC,CASSGTTGGVQETQYF
TRBD1,TRBV15,few,TRBJ1-3,16,TGTGCCACCAGCAGAGGACAGGGACTCTCTGGAAACACCATATATTTT,CATSRGQGLSGNTIYF
TRBD2,TRBV2,many,TRBJ2-3,15,TGTGCCAGCAGTGGGGCTAGCGGGGGAACAGATACGCAGTATTTT,CASSGASGGTDTQYF
.,TRBV4-2,many,TRBJ2-1,15,TGTGCCAGCAGCCAAGAACACGGTTTTTACAATGAGCAGTTCTTC,CASSQEHGFYNEQFF
.,TRBV28,many,TRBJ1-5,11,TGTGCCAGCGGCCTGCTTCAGCCCCAGCATTTT,CASGLLQPQHF
.,TRBV6-1,many,TRBJ2-7,14,TGTGCCAGCAGACCAGGGTTTTTCTCCTACGAGCAGTACTTC,CASRPGFFSYEQYF
TRBD2,TRBV7-3,many,TRBJ2-1,19,TGTGCCAGCAGCCTACAGGGGACTAGCCCTACCTACAGGTACAATGAGCAGTTCTTC,CASSLQGTSPTYRYNEQFF
.,TRBV12-3/TRBV12-4,many,TRBJ2-5,12,TGTGCCAGTAAACGAGGGGGAGAGACCCAGTACTTC,CASKRGGETQYF
.,TRBV4-1,.,TRBJ2-7,15,TGCGCCAGCAGCCTCCAATGGGGGAGTACCTACGAGCAGTACTTC,CASSLQWGSTYEQYF
TRBD2,TRBV15,many,TRBJ2-5,16,TGTGCCACCAGCACAACAATCCTAGCGGGGGAAGAGACCCAGTACTTC,CATSTTILAGEETQYF
.,TRBV5-1,.,TRBJ1-1,17,TGCGCCAGCAGCTTGGAAGGTCGGGGCCTATTGAACACTGAAGCTTTCTTT,CASSLEGRGLLNTEAFF
TRBD2,TRBV11-3,.,TRBJ2-1,16,TGTGCCAGCAGCCTCGATCTAGCGGGGATCCTCAATGAGCAGTTCTTC,CASSLDLAGILNEQFF
.,TRBV14,.,TRBJ1-1,14,TGTGCCAGCAGCCAAGATGGGGTCTACACTGAAGCTTTCTTT,CASSQDGVYTEAFF